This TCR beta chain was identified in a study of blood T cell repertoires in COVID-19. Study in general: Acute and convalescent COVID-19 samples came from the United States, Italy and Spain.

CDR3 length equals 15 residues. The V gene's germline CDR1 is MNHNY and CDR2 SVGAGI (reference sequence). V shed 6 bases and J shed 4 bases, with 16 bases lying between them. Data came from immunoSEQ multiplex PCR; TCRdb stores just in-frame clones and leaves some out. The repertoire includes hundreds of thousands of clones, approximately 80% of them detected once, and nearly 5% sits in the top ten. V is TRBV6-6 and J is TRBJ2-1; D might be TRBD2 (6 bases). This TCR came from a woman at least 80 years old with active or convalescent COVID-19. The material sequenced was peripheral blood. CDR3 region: CASRKPGLEYNEQFF. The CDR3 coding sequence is TGTGCCAGCAGAAAACCGGGACTCGAATACAATGAGCAGTTCTTC.